These 32 T cell receptor beta chains originate from one sample sequenced in a study of memory CD4+ T cells and cytomegalovirus serostatus. Single viable CD3+CD4+CD8-CD45RO+ cells were sorted as the memory CD4+ T cells. The assay was immunoSEQ multiplex PCR, and TCRdb's table has in-frame clones only and misses some. The sample carries some 48,000 clones, roughly 78% recorded once. The sample consisted of memory CD4+ T cells from blood. The receptors were gathered from an adult in good health and CMV-seronegative.

This clone has more than one count but fewer than ten. The genes are TRBV2 and TRBJ2-2; the D is unclear. V was pared by 2 bases and J by 0 bases, with 7 bases between. The CDR3 totals 15 residues. Germline assignment: CDR1 SNHLY and CDR2 FYNNEI. CDR3 sequence reads: CASSEFPPNTGELFF. CDR3 nucleotides: TGTGCCAGCAGTGAATTCCCACCGAACACCGGGGAGCTGTTTTTT.

Points on this clone: This CDR3 is also generated by other DNA sequences in the sample. The V gene is TRBV14, the J gene TRBJ2-7, with no clear D. The germline V and J ends were trimmed by 8 bases and 2 bases, with 7 bases remaining between them. The CDR3 covers 11 residues. Germline CDR1 SGHDN, CDR2 FVKESK. CDR3 nucleotide sequence: TGTGCCAGCTCCCGGGCCTACGAGCAGTACTTC. Translated, it gives CASSRAYEQYF.

V and J are TRBV21-1 and TRBJ2-7; the D call of TRBD1 is as the table states it, not checked on the DNA. TRBV21-1 is a known pseudogene. This CDR3 contains 15 residues. The CDR3 here is CASSTFRDRDYEQYF. CDR3 coding DNA: TGTGCCAGCAGCACCTTCCGGGACAGGGATTACGAGCAGTACTTC.

This CDR3 reads CASGAGGSYNEQFF. DNA for the CDR3: TGCGCCAGCGGCGCTGGTGGTTCCTACAATGAGCAGTTCTTC. The V call is TRBV5-1, the J call TRBJ2-1, with D unclear. V lost 7 bases, J lost 1 base, and 12 bases lay in between. Looked up from germline, CDR1 is SGHRS and CDR2 is YFSETQ. The CDR3 spans 14 residues.

Comment on this clone: Sequence at one end of the junction differs from germline and may be a read error. The chain links TRBV11-2 to TRBJ2-5; 10 positions agree with TRBD2. This CDR3 region has 14 residues. Germline assignment: CDR1 SGHAT and CDR2 FQNNGV. CDR3 DNA: TGTGCCAGCAGGTTAGCGGGAGGTTGGGAGACCCAGTACTTC. Protein sequence: CASRLAGGWETQYF.

V gene TRBV19 combines with J gene TRBJ1-5; D call uncertain. V was trimmed by 4 bases and J by 2 bases, leaving 6 bases between them. The CDR3 consists of 13 residues. Germline V gives CDR1 LNHDA, CDR2 SQIVND (reference sequence). The CDR3 DNA reads TGTGCCAGTAGTACGACGGGCAATCAGCCCCAGCATTTT. Protein product: CASSTTGNQPQHF.

The chain carries TRBV19 and TRBJ2-1, with 10 bases identical to TRBD2. Germline-derived CDR1 and CDR2 are LNHDA and SQIVND (reference sequence). Trimming cost V 5 bases and J 2 bases; bases outside gene matches: 6. The CDR3 is 16 residues long. The CDR3 sequence is CASSPSLAGAYNEQFF. The CDR3 DNA is TGTGCCAGTAGTCCGAGCCTAGCGGGAGCCTACAATGAGCAGTTCTTC.

V gene TRBV9 combines with J gene TRBJ2-2, with 7 bases identical to TRBD2. Germline V gives CDR1 SGDLS, CDR2 YYNGEE. This CDR3 region has 15 residues. V shed 4 bases, J shed 6 bases, and the junction held 9 bases outside the gene matches. This chain's CDR3 is CASSTGGIPPGELFF. The CDR3, as DNA: TGTGCCAGCAGCACGGGGGGAATTCCCCCCGGGGAGCTGTTTTTT.

The V and J genes are TRBV5-1 and TRBJ2-5; 11 bases map to TRBD2. The ends lost 2 bases at V and 2 bases at J; junction bases unmatched: 14. Germline lookup yields CDR1 SGHRS and CDR2 YFSETQ. This CDR3 spans 19 amino acids. The CDR3 is CASSFGRASGRFGQETQYF. In DNA form, the CDR3 reads TGCGCCAGCAGCTTTGGGAGGGCTAGCGGGAGGTTCGGACAAGAGACCCAGTACTTC.

The chain combines TRBV2 with TRBJ2-7, with D perhaps assigned TRBD1 or TRBD2 (7 bases each). The CDR3 runs to 17 residues. Trimming removed 0 bases at V and 4 bases at J, with 19 bases between. The germline gives CDR1 SNHLY, CDR2 FYNNEI. The CDR3 DNA is TGTGCCAGCAGTGAAGCGCTTGGGCAGGGGGGGAGGTACGAGCAGTACTTC. Translating gives CASSEALGQGGRYEQYF.

This rearrangement joins TRBV2 to TRBJ1-2; 9 bases agree with TRBD1. CDR3 length: 13 residues. Germline V gene sequence: CDR1 SNHLY, CDR2 FYNNEI. With V trimmed by 4 bases and J by 5 bases, 2 bases remained unmatched. The chain's CDR3 is CASSGTGVYGYTF. In DNA, the CDR3 is TGTGCCAGCAGTGGGACAGGGGTGTATGGCTACACCTTC.

This clone was detected a few times. The chain carries TRBV12-5 and TRBJ2-3; weak D call: TRBD1 (5 bases). Trimming cost V 7 bases and J 3 bases, with 17 bases left between them. Germline lookup yields CDR1 LGHNT and CDR2 FRNRAP. The CDR3 contains 15 residues. This chain's CDR3 is CASARGQGRTDTQYF. CDR3 DNA sequence: TGTGCTAGTGCCCGCGGCCAGGGTAGGACAGATACGCAGTATTTT.

The chain carries TRBV5-4 and TRBJ1-3, with D tentatively TRBD1 (6 bases). The CDR3 totals 15 residues. V gave up 2 bases and J gave up 3 bases, with 12 bases separating them. CDR1 is SGHNT and CDR2 is YYREEE in the germline V gene (reference sequence). CDR3 in DNA: TGTGCCAGCAGCTTAATGGGGGCAGGTGGAAACACCATATATTTT. It is translated as CASSLMGAGGNTIYF.

This clone is labeled medium-sized. The rearrangement joins TRBV6-5 to TRBJ2-3, with TRBD2 identical over 8 bases. V lost 2 bases, J lost 3 bases, and 7 bases stayed unmatched. Germline V gives CDR1 MNHEY, CDR2 SVGAGI. The CDR3 totals 16 residues. The CDR3 spells CASSYDPGGLTDTQYF. In DNA form, the CDR3 reads TGTGCCAGCAGTTACGATCCGGGGGGGCTTACAGATACGCAGTATTTT.

V usage is TRBV5-1 and J usage is TRBJ1-1; D unresolved. Germline V gene data show CDR1 as SGHRS and CDR2 as YFSETQ. The CDR3 covers 13 residues. V lost 0 bases and J 1 base, leaving 4 bases between the germline ends. DNA for the CDR3: TGCGCCAGCAGCTTGGATCCGAACACTGAAGCTTTCTTT. This translates into CASSLDPNTEAFF.

This rearrangement joins TRBV7-9 to TRBJ1-2, with a possible D match to TRBD1 (5 bases). This CDR3 comprises 12 residues. Germline-derived CDR1 and CDR2 are SEHNR and FQNEAQ (reference sequence). V shed 10 bases and J shed 8 bases, with 17 bases lying between them. For the CDR3, the DNA is TGTGCCAACCGGGACCCGACGGGGGGCTACACCTTC. This gives the protein CANRDPTGGYTF. Complete variable domain (other parts from reference TRBV7-9 and TRBJ1-2): DTGVSQNPRHKITKRGQNVTFRCDPISEHNRLYWYRQTLGQGPEFLTYFQNEAQLEKSRLLSDRFSAERPKGSFSTLEIQRTEQGDSAMYLCANRDPTGGYTFGSGTRLTVV.

Written as DNA, the CDR3 is TGTGCCTGGAGTGTACTTGGCGGAGGGAGCACAGATACGCAGTATTTT. Amino acid sequence: CAWSVLGGGSTDTQYF. The genes are TRBV30 and TRBJ2-3; possibly TRBD2 for D (6 bases). From germline, CDR1 is GTSNPN and CDR2 SVGIG (reference sequence). V was cut by 0 bases and J by 0 bases, with 13 bases left in between. CDR3 length: 16 residues.

In this sample, this clone turned up once. The genes are TRBV28 and TRBJ2-6, with unresolved D. Germline CDR1 reads MDHEN; CDR2 reads SYDVKM. This CDR3 region has 12 residues. V was shortened by 8 bases and J by 4 bases, with 6 bases between the two germline ends. The CDR3 DNA reads TGTGCCAGCTGTGGAGGGGCCAACGTCCTGACTTTC. It specifies CASCGGANVLTF.

This clone appeared a single time. The J gene is TRBJ2-2, the V gene TRBV5-6; no firm D call. The CDR3 totals 13 residues. Between the trimmed V and J ends, which lost 4 bases and 7 bases, there was a span of 11 bases. The germline CDR1 and CDR2 sequences are SGHDT and YYEEEE. This CDR3 reads CASSPRKIGELFF. In nucleotides, the CDR3 is TGTGCCAGCAGCCCCAGGAAAATCGGGGAGCTGTTTTTT.

This sequence joins TRBV6-5 and TRBJ1-2; a possible D gene is TRBD1 (6 bases). V lost 6 bases to trimming and J lost 5 bases, with 16 bases between them. The CDR3 has 14 residues. Per germline, CDR1 MNHEY and CDR2 SVGAGI. Written as DNA, the CDR3 is TGTGCCAGCAGAGGGGGGGTCGGGGCGTATGGCTACACCTTC. It specifies CASRGGVGAYGYTF.

J is TRBJ2-1 and V is TRBV18; 12 positions agree with TRBD1. After removal of 6 bases from V and 4 bases from J, the junction contained 4 bases not matched to a gene. CDR3 size: 15 residues. Germline CDR1 KGHSH, CDR2 LQKENI. The CDR3 sequence is CASSLGQGAYNEQFF. CDR3 in DNA: TGTGCCAGCTCCCTGGGACAGGGGGCTTACAATGAGCAGTTCTTC. Based on the CDR3 plus reference TRBV18 and TRBJ2-1, the full variable domain is NAGVMQNPRHLVRRRGQEARLRCSPMKGHSHVYWYRQLPEEGLKFMVYLQKENIIDESGMPKERFSAEFPKEGPSILRIQQVVRGDSAAYFCASSLGQGAYNEQFFGPGTRLTVL.

This clone was seen a few times. The chain has TRBV7-9 and TRBJ2-2, with 9 bases that match TRBD2. Per the germline V gene, CDR1 is SEHNR and CDR2 is FQNEAQ (reference sequence). After removal of 3 bases from V and 5 bases from J, the junction contained 1 base not matched to a gene. CDR3 length: 14 residues. The CDR3 DNA follows: TGTGCCAGCAGCTTGCTAGCGGGAACCGGGGAGCTGTTTTTT. It translates to CASSLLAGTGELFF.

The chain has TRBV5-1 and TRBJ2-7; D might be TRBD1 or TRBD2, each matching 6 bases. The CDR3 covers 17 residues. Germline V gene data show CDR1 as SGHRS and CDR2 as YFSETQ. The V end lost 0 bases, the J end lost 0 bases, and 16 bases lay between the germline ends. DNA of the CDR3: TGCGCCAGCAGCTTGGCGGGCCACTCGGGGGCCTCCTACGAGCAGTACTTC. Its protein is CASSLAGHSGASYEQYF.

The V gene is TRBV2, the J gene TRBJ1-1; D remains unclear. Trimming pared 5 bases from V and 0 bases from J, leaving 22 bases between. The length of the CDR3 is 18 residues. Per the germline V gene, CDR1 is SNHLY and CDR2 is FYNNEI. This chain's CDR3 is CASSPVRTRTGVNTEAFF. In DNA form, the CDR3 reads TGTGCCAGCAGTCCGGTTCGGACTCGGACTGGGGTGAACACTGAAGCTTTCTTT.

This chain links TRBV18 with TRBJ2-1; 14 nucleotides match TRBD2. After removal of 3 bases from V and 1 base from J, the junction contained 8 bases not matched to a gene. The CDR3 is 19 residues long. Germline V CDR1 and CDR2: KGHSH, LQKENI. Here the CDR3 DNA reads TGTGCCAGCTCACCTCCGGGACTAGCGGGAGCTGGGTCCTACAATGAGCAGTTCTTC. It encodes CASSPPGLAGAGSYNEQFF.

The chain couples TRBV18 to TRBJ1-6, with a possible D match to TRBD1 (6 bases). V was pared by 4 bases and J by 5 bases, with 12 bases between. Germline CDR1 and CDR2: KGHSH and LQKENI. CDR3 length: 15 amino acids. The CDR3 DNA reads as TGTGCCAGCTCACACGAAGACAGGAATAATTCACCCCTCCACTTT. Translating gives CASSHEDRNNSPLHF.

J is TRBJ2-7 and V is TRBV28; possible D gene TRBD2, 6 bases. The germline V and J ends were trimmed by 4 bases and 4 bases, with 11 bases remaining between them. This CDR3 has 13 residues. The germline V gene has CDR1 MDHEN and CDR2 SYDVKM. CDR3 residues: CASSYGGAYEQYF. CDR3 nucleotide sequence: TGTGCCAGCAGTTACGGGGGAGCGTACGAGCAGTACTTC.

The genes are TRBV9 and TRBJ1-6; a possible D gene is TRBD1 (6 bases). Trimming cost V 4 bases and J 7 bases, with 9 bases left between them. Germline CDR1 SGDLS, CDR2 YYNGEE. The CDR3 has 13 amino acids. CDR3: CASSKGENSPLHF. DNA for the CDR3: TGTGCCAGCAGCAAGGGGGAGAATTCACCCCTCCACTTT.

This clone was counted once. The chain links TRBV4-2 to TRBJ1-2, with 7 nucleotides matching TRBD1. Germline CDR1 and CDR2: LGHNA and YNFKEQ. This CDR3 has 14 amino acids. The junction had 4 bases not matched to a gene; V was cut back by 4 bases and J by 2 bases. Here the CDR3 reads CASSPGGANYGYTF. In nucleotides, the CDR3 is TGTGCCAGCAGCCCAGGGGGAGCAAACTATGGCTACACCTTC.

The chain is built from TRBV2 and TRBJ2-5, with 8 bases that match TRBD2. The CDR3 loop spans 15 amino acids. The germline CDR1 and CDR2 sequences are SNHLY and FYNNEI. The junction had 5 bases not matched to a gene; V was cut back by 4 bases and J by 1 base. For the CDR3, the DNA is TGTGCCAGCAGTGTAGAGACTAGCGTCCAAGAGACCCAGTACTTC. Amino acid sequence: CASSVETSVQETQYF.

The chain has TRBV5-6 and TRBJ1-4; tentatively, D is TRBD1 (5 bases). This CDR3 comprises 15 residues. V was pared by 4 bases and J by 6 bases, with 16 bases between. Germline CDR1 is SGHDT and CDR2 is YYEEEE. Written as DNA, the CDR3 is TGTGCCAGCAGCCCTGGAGGGAAAGGGGATGAAAAACTGTTTTTT. Translating it yields CASSPGGKGDEKLFF.

The rearrangement uses TRBV10-2 and TRBJ2-2; TRBD2 matches at 8 bases. J gave up 5 bases and V 6 bases, and 8 bases lay outside the gene matches. Looked up from germline, CDR1 is WSHSY and CDR2 is SAAADI. This CDR3 region has 15 residues. Here the CDR3 DNA reads TGCGCCAGCAGAGCAAATAGCGGGGAAACCGGGGAGCTGTTTTTT. Protein: CASRANSGETGELFF.